Here is one T cell receptor (beta chain) with its context. Measured with immunoSEQ multiplex PCR; TCRdb has only the in-frame clones, and not every one. The table lists 35,000 to 45,000 clones, roughly 90% of them singletons. The source of the sample is a study of T cell changes during pregnancy in multiple sclerosis. V lost 3 bases, J lost 0 bases, and 10 bases stayed unmatched. Per the germline V gene, CDR1 is MGHRA and CDR2 is YSYEKL. The CDR3 is 17 residues long. The sample consisted of peripheral blood, taken in the third trimester of pregnancy. This sequence originates from a female donor in good health, enrolled as a control in a pregnancy study. This rearrangement joins TRBV4-1 to TRBJ1-1; 7 bases are shared with TRBD1. For the CDR3, the DNA is TGCGCCAGCAGCCACCCCCTGGAGGGGGCCCTGAACACTGAAGCTTTCTTT. Translated: CASSHPLEGALNTEAFF.